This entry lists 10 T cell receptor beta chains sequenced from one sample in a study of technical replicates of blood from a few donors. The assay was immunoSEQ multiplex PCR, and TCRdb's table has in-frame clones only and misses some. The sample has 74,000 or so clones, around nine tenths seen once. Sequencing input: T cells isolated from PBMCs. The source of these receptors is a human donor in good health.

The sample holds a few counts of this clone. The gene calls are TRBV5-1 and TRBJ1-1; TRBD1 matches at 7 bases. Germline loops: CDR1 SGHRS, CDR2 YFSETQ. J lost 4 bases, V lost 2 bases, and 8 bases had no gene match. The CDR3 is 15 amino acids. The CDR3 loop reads CASSFFRGEITEAFF. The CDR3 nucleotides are TGCGCCAGCAGCTTCTTCAGGGGGGAGATCACTGAAGCTTTCTTT.

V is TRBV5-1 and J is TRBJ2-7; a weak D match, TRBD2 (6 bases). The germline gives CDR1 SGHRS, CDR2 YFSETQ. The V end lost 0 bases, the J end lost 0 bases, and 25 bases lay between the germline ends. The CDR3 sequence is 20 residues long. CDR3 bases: TGCGCCAGCAGCTTGGGTTTCTCTGATTCGGAGGGCTTTAGCTCCTACGAGCAGTACTTC. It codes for CASSLGFSDSEGFSSYEQYF.

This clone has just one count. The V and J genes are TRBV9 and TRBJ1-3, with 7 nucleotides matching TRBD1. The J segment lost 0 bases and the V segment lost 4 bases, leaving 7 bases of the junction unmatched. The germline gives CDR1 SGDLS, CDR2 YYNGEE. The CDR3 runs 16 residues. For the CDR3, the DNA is TGTGCCAGCAGCCTACAGGGGCCCGGCTCTGGAAACACCATATATTTT. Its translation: CASSLQGPGSGNTIYF. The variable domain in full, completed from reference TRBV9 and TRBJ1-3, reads DSGVTQTPKHLITATGQRVTLRCSPRSGDLSVYWYQQSLDQGLQFLIQYYNGEERAKGNILERFSAQQFPDLHSELNLSSLELGDSALYFCASSLQGPGSGNTIYFGEGSWLTVV.

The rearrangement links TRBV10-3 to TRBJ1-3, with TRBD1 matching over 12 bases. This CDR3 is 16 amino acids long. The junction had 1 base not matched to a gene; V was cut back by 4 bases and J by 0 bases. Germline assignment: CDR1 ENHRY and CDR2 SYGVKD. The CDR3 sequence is CAISAGQGASGNTIYF. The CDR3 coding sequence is TGTGCCATCAGTGCGGGACAGGGGGCCTCTGGAAACACCATATATTTT.

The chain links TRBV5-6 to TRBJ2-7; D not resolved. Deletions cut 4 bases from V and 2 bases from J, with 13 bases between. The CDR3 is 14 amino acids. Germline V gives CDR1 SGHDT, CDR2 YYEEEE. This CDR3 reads CASSPGDFTYEQYF. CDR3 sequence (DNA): TGTGCCAGCAGCCCGGGTGACTTCACCTACGAGCAGTACTTC.

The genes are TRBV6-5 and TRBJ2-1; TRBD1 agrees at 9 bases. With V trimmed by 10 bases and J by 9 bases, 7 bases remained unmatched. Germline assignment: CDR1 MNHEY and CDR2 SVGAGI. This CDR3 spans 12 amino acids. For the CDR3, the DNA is TGTGCCACGAGGACAGGGGACAGTGAGCAGTTCTTC. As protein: CATRTGDSEQFF.

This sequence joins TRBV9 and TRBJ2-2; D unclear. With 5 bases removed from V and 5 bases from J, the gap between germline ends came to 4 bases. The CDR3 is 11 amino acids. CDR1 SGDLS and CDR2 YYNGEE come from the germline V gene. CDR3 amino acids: CASSITGELFF. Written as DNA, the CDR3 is TGTGCCAGCAGTATAACCGGGGAGCTGTTTTTT. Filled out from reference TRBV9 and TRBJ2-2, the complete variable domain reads DSGVTQTPKHLITATGQRVTLRCSPRSGDLSVYWYQQSLDQGLQFLIQYYNGEERAKGNILERFSAQQFPDLHSELNLSSLELGDSALYFCASSITGELFFGEGSRLTVL.

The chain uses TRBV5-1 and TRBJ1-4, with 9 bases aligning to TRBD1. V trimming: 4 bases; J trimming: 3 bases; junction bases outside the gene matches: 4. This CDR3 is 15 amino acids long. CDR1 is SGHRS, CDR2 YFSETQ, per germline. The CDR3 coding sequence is TGCGCCAGCAGCCCTCGGACAGGGGCTAATGAAAAACTGTTTTTT. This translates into CASSPRTGANEKLFF.

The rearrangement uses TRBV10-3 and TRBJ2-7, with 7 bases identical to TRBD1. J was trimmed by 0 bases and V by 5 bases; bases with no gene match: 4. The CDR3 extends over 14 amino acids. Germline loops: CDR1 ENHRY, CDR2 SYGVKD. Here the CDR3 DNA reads TGTGCCATCAGTACACAGGGGTCCTCCTACGAGCAGTACTTC. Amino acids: CAISTQGSSYEQYF.

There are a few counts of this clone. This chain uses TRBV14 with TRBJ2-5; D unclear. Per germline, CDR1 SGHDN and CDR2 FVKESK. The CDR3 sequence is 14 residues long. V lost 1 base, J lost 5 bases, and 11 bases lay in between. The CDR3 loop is CASSQVAARETQYF. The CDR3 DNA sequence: TGTGCCAGCAGCCAAGTCGCGGCCCGGGAGACCCAGTACTTC.